The rows below give T cell receptor beta chains drawn from one sample of a study of Ad26.COV2.S vaccination and SARS-CoV-2 variants. Assay: immunoSEQ multiplex PCR; the TCRdb copy retains only in-frame clones and omits some. The repertoire includes roughly 460,000 clones, roughly nine tenths of them detected once, and 1.5% to 2% sits in the top ten. Sequencing used peripheral blood, obtained in a trial of Ad26.COV2.S vaccine versus placebo. The receptors here all came from a person aged 18-65 years who received the Ad26.COV2.S COVID-19 vaccine or a placebo. The CDR3 runs from the conserved cysteine through the conserved F or W. A D gene is named only where the DNA matches it firmly. Rows may omit the clone size; those that give it use once, few, many or a size class.

abundance: NA; d_gene: NA; j_gene: TRBJ1-3; v_gene: TRBV11-2; CDR3aa: CASSLKFGRTTGNTIYF; CDR3nt: TGTGCCAGCAGCTTAAAGTTTGGTCGGACTACTGGAAACACCATATATTTT
abundance: NA; d_gene: TRBD1; j_gene: TRBJ1-1; v_gene: TRBV3-1/TRBV3-2; CDR3aa: CASSQGDRGPNTEAFF; CDR3nt: TGTGCCAGCAGCCAGGGTGACAGGGGGCCGAACACTGAAGCTTTCTTT
abundance: NA; d_gene: TRBD1; j_gene: TRBJ1-6; v_gene: TRBV4-2; CDR3aa: CASSQSPGQYNSPLHF; CDR3nt: TGTGCCAGCAGCCAATCTCCGGGACAGTATAATTCACCCCTCCACTTT
abundance: NA; d_gene: NA; j_gene: TRBJ1-3; v_gene: TRBV30; CDR3aa: CAWSRGFSGNTIYF; CDR3nt: TGTGCCTGGAGCCGAGGTTTCTCTGGAAACACCATATATTTT
abundance: few; d_gene: TRBD1; j_gene: TRBJ1-6; v_gene: TRBV20-1; CDR3aa: CSASRRTGGRRNSPLHF; CDR3nt: TGCAGTGCTAGTAGGAGGACAGGGGGCCGCCGGAATTCACCCCTCCACTTT
abundance: NA; d_gene: NA; j_gene: TRBJ1-2; v_gene: TRBV21-1; CDR3aa: CASSKGVRQRLTSYGYTF; CDR3nt: TGTGCCAGCAGCAAAGGGGTAAGGCAGCGACTTACCTCGTATGGCTACACCTTC
abundance: NA; d_gene: NA; j_gene: TRBJ2-7; v_gene: TRBV7-8; CDR3aa: CASSLAGVRYYEQYF; CDR3nt: TGTGCCAGCAGCTTAGCGGGGGTCAGGTACTACGAGCAGTACTTC
abundance: NA; d_gene: TRBD1; j_gene: TRBJ1-2; v_gene: TRBV6-5; CDR3aa: CASSYRQGHGYTF; CDR3nt: TGTGCCAGCAGTTACCGACAGGGGCATGGCTACACCTTC
abundance: NA; d_gene: NA; j_gene: TRBJ2-1; v_gene: TRBV11-3; CDR3aa: CASSSSIGNEQFF; CDR3nt: TGTGCCAGCAGCTCCAGTATAGGGAATGAGCAGTTCTTC
abundance: NA; d_gene: NA; j_gene: TRBJ1-3; v_gene: TRBV27; CDR3aa: CASSLSISGNTIYF; CDR3nt: TGTGCCAGCAGTTTGAGTATATCTGGAAACACCATATATTTT
abundance: NA; d_gene: TRBD1; j_gene: TRBJ1-1; v_gene: TRBV2; CDR3aa: CASSVNRARQGGMNTEAFF; CDR3nt: TGTGCCAGCAGTGTTAATCGGGCAAGACAGGGGGGAATGAACACTGAAGCTTTCTTT
abundance: NA; d_gene: TRBD1; j_gene: TRBJ1-2; v_gene: TRBV7-9; CDR3aa: CASSSGQGNYGYTF; CDR3nt: TGTGCCAGCAGCTCCGGACAGGGAAACTATGGCTACACCTTC
abundance: NA; d_gene: TRBD2; j_gene: TRBJ2-3; v_gene: TRBV10-1; CDR3aa: CASSVGFQREGPGTDTQYF; CDR3nt: TGCGCCAGCAGTGTTGGCTTCCAGCGGGAGGGCCCGGGCACAGATACGCAGTATTTT
abundance: NA; d_gene: NA; j_gene: TRBJ1-1; v_gene: TRBV28; CDR3aa: CASSPLRGEGTEAFF; CDR3nt: TGTGCCAGCAGCCCACTTCGAGGGGAAGGGACTGAAGCTTTCTTT
abundance: NA; d_gene: NA; j_gene: TRBJ1-1; v_gene: TRBV9; CDR3aa: CASSVDGVGGTEAFF; CDR3nt: TGTGCCAGCAGCGTCGACGGTGTGGGGGGCACTGAAGCTTTCTTT
abundance: NA; d_gene: NA; j_gene: TRBJ2-2; v_gene: TRBV4-1; CDR3aa: CASSQIGEVTGELFF; CDR3nt: TGCGCCAGCAGCCAAATAGGGGAGGTTACCGGGGAGCTGTTTTTT
abundance: NA; d_gene: NA; j_gene: TRBJ2-6; v_gene: TRBV7-3; CDR3aa: CASSLTGGSSGANVLTF; CDR3nt: TGTGCCAGCAGCTTAACGGGGGGAAGCTCTGGGGCCAACGTCCTGACTTTC
abundance: few; d_gene: TRBD1; j_gene: TRBJ1-1; v_gene: TRBV6-5; CDR3aa: CASSRDRATEAFF; CDR3nt: TGTGCCAGCAGTCGCGACAGGGCCACTGAAGCTTTCTTT
abundance: few; d_gene: NA; j_gene: TRBJ2-2; v_gene: TRBV18; CDR3aa: CASSPRLNTGELFF; CDR3nt: TGTGCCAGCTCACCACGACTTAACACCGGGGAGCTGTTTTTT
abundance: NA; d_gene: NA; j_gene: TRBJ1-1; v_gene: TRBV7-8; CDR3aa: CASSFKGGTTTFF; CDR3nt: TGTGCCAGCAGCTTTAAGGGGGGGACAACTACTTTCTTT
abundance: NA; d_gene: NA; j_gene: TRBJ1-2; v_gene: TRBV6-5; CDR3aa: CASSYSIGGGYGYTF; CDR3nt: TGTGCCAGCAGTTACTCGATCGGTGGGGGGTATGGCTACACCTTC
abundance: NA; d_gene: NA; j_gene: TRBJ1-6; v_gene: TRBV4-2; CDR3aa: CASSQEGTGLYNSPLHF; CDR3nt: TGTGCCAGCAGCCAAGAAGGAACGGGCCTCTATAATTCACCCCTCCACTTT
abundance: NA; d_gene: TRBD1; j_gene: TRBJ1-1; v_gene: TRBV10-3; CDR3aa: CAIQGVPGEAFF; CDR3nt: TGTGCCATCCAGGGGGTCCCCGGTGAAGCTTTCTTT
abundance: NA; d_gene: TRBD2; j_gene: TRBJ2-1; v_gene: TRBV5-1; CDR3aa: CASSPLTSVLNEQFF; CDR3nt: TGCGCCAGCAGCCCCCTGACTAGCGTCCTAAATGAGCAGTTCTTC
abundance: NA; d_gene: NA; j_gene: TRBJ1-1; v_gene: TRBV6-5; CDR3aa: CASKTQGTGPEAFF; CDR3nt: TGTGCCAGCAAGACACAGGGTACGGGCCCTGAAGCTTTCTTT
abundance: once; d_gene: NA; j_gene: TRBJ2-7; v_gene: TRBV28; CDR3aa: CASSLTDVRSEQYF; CDR3nt: TGTGCCAGCAGTTTAACGGACGTCCGCAGCGAGCAGTACTTC
abundance: NA; d_gene: TRBD1; j_gene: TRBJ2-5; v_gene: TRBV12-3/TRBV12-4; CDR3aa: CASSPDRVATQYF; CDR3nt: TGTGCCAGCAGTCCTGACAGGGTGGCGACCCAGTACTTC
abundance: NA; d_gene: TRBD1; j_gene: TRBJ2-3; v_gene: TRBV2; CDR3aa: CARTGVGSTQYF; CDR3nt: TGTGCCAGGACAGGGGTCGGTAGTACGCAGTATTTT
abundance: NA; d_gene: NA; j_gene: TRBJ1-5; v_gene: TRBV30; CDR3aa: CAWSRSRPSNQPQHF; CDR3nt: TGTGCCTGGAGTCGGTCGAGACCTAGCAATCAGCCCCAGCATTTT
abundance: NA; d_gene: NA; j_gene: TRBJ2-5; v_gene: TRBV11-3; CDR3aa: CASSRDRETQYF; CDR3nt: TGTGCCAGCAGCCGCGACAGAGAGACCCAGTACTTC
abundance: NA; d_gene: TRBD2; j_gene: TRBJ2-7; v_gene: TRBV4-1; CDR3aa: CASSQASGTYEQYF; CDR3nt: TGCGCCAGCAGCCAAGCTAGCGGGACCTACGAGCAGTACTTC
abundance: NA; d_gene: NA; j_gene: TRBJ2-1; v_gene: TRBV10-1; CDR3aa: CASGPEPKRHNEQFF; CDR3nt: TGCGCCAGCGGCCCGGAGCCCAAGCGGCACAATGAGCAGTTCTTC
abundance: NA; d_gene: TRBD2; j_gene: TRBJ2-1; v_gene: TRBV28; CDR3aa: CAVQPRGREFYNEQFF; CDR3nt: TGTGCCGTCCAGCCGCGCGGGAGGGAATTCTACAATGAGCAGTTCTTC
abundance: NA; d_gene: NA; j_gene: TRBJ2-2; v_gene: TRBV27; CDR3aa: CASSLNYHTGELFF; CDR3nt: TGTGCCAGCAGTTTAAACTACCACACCGGGGAGCTGTTTTTT
abundance: NA; d_gene: TRBD2; j_gene: TRBJ2-1; v_gene: TRBV5-4; CDR3aa: CASSKGLAEYNEQFF; CDR3nt: TGTGCCAGCAGCAAGGGACTAGCGGAATACAATGAGCAGTTCTTC
abundance: NA; d_gene: NA; j_gene: TRBJ1-1; v_gene: TRBV19; CDR3aa: CASTPTGLNTEAFF; CDR3nt: TGTGCCAGTACCCCGACAGGCTTGAACACTGAAGCTTTCTTT
abundance: NA; d_gene: TRBD1; j_gene: TRBJ2-5; v_gene: TRBV9; CDR3aa: CASSVFASTGPQETQYF; CDR3nt: TGTGCCAGCAGCGTATTTGCGTCGACAGGGCCTCAAGAGACCCAGTACTTC
abundance: NA; d_gene: NA; j_gene: TRBJ1-2; v_gene: TRBV4-1; CDR3aa: CASSQPATGLRGYTF; CDR3nt: TGCGCCAGCAGCCAACCGGCAACAGGGTTAAGAGGCTACACCTTC
abundance: NA; d_gene: TRBD2; j_gene: TRBJ2-3; v_gene: TRBV18; CDR3aa: CASSPYIAGATDTQYF; CDR3nt: TGTGCCAGCTCACCGTACATAGCGGGAGCGACAGATACGCAGTATTTT
abundance: NA; d_gene: TRBD1; j_gene: TRBJ2-7; v_gene: TRBV10-3; CDR3aa: CAIRSGQGDYEQYF; CDR3nt: TGTGCCATCAGGTCGGGACAGGGAGACTACGAGCAGTACTTC
abundance: NA; d_gene: TRBD1; j_gene: TRBJ2-7; v_gene: TRBV4-2; CDR3aa: CASSRGSGGIDEQYF; CDR3nt: TGTGCCAGCAGCCGAGGCTCAGGGGGAATCGACGAGCAGTACTTC
abundance: NA; d_gene: NA; j_gene: TRBJ2-1; v_gene: TRBV3-1/TRBV3-2; CDR3aa: CASSTTGGSYNEQFF; CDR3nt: TGTGCCAGCAGCACGACAGGAGGCTCCTACAATGAGCAGTTCTTC
abundance: NA; d_gene: TRBD1; j_gene: TRBJ1-6; v_gene: TRBV9; CDR3aa: CASSVDGQGHIPLDNSPLHF; CDR3nt: TGTGCCAGCAGCGTAGATGGACAGGGTCATATCCCTCTTGATAATTCACCCCTCCACTTT
abundance: NA; d_gene: NA; j_gene: TRBJ1-2; v_gene: TRBV7-2; CDR3aa: CASSTLPGRLRGYTF; CDR3nt: TGTGCCAGCAGCACCCTCCCCGGAAGGTTGCGAGGCTACACCTTC
abundance: NA; d_gene: TRBD1; j_gene: TRBJ2-7; v_gene: TRBV10-3; CDR3aa: CAIRTGAYEQYF; CDR3nt: TGTGCCATCCGGACAGGGGCTTACGAGCAGTACTTC